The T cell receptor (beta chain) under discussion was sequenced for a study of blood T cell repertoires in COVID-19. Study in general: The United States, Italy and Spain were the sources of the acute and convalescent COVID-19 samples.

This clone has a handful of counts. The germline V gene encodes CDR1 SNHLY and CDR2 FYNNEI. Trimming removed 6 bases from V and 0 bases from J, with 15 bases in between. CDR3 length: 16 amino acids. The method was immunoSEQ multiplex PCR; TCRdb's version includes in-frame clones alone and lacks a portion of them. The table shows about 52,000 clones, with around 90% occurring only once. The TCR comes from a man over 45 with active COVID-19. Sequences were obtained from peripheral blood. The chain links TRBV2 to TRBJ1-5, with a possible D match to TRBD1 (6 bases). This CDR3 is CASRGGDTNSNQPQHF. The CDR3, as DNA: TGTGCCAGCAGAGGGGGGGACACCAATAGCAATCAGCCCCAGCATTTT.